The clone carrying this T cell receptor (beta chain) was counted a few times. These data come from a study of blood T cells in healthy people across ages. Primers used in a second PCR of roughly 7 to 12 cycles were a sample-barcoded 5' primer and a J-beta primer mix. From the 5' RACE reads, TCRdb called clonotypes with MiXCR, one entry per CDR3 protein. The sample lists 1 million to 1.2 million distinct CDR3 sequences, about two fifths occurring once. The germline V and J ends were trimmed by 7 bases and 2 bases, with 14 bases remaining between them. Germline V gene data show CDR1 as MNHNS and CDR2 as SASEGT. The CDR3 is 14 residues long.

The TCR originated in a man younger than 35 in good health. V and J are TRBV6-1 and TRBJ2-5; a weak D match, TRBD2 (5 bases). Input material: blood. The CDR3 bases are TGTGCCAGCACTAGCCCGAATGTACAAGAGACCCAGTACTTC. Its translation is CASTSPNVQETQYF.